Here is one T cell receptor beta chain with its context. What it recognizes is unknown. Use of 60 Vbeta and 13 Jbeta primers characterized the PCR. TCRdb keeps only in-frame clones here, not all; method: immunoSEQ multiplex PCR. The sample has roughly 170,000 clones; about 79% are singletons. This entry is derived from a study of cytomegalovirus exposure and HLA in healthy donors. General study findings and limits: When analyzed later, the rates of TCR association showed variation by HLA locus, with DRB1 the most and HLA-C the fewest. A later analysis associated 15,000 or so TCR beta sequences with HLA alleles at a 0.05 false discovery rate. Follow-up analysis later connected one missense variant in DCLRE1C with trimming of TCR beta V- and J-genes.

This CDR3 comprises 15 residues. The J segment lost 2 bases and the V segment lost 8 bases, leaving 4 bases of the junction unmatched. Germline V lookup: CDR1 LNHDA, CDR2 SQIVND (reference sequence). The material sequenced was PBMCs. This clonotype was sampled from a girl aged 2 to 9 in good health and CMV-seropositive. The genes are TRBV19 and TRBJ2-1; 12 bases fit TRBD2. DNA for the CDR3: TGTGCCAGTCGAACTAGCGGGGGGCCCTACAATGAGCAGTTCTTC. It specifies CASRTSGGPYNEQFF. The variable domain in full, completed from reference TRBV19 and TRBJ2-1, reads DGGITQSPKYLFRKEGQNVTLSCEQNLNHDAMYWYRQDPGQGLRLIYYSQIVNDFQKGDIAEGYSVSREKKESFPLTVTSAQKNPTAFYLCASRTSGGPYNEQFFGPGTRLTVL.